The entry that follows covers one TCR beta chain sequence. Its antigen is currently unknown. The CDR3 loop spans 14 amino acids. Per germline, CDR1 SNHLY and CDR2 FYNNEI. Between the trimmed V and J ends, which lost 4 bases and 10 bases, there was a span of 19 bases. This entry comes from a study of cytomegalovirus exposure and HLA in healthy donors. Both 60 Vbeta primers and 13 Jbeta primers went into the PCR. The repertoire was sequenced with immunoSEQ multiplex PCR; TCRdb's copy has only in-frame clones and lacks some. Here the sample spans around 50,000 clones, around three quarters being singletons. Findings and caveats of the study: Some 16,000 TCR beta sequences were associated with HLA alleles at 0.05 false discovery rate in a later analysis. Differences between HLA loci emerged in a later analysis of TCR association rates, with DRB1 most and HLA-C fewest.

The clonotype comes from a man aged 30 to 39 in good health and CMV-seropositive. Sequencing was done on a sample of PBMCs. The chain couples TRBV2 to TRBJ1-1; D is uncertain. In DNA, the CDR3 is TGTGCCAGCAGTGCCCGGGGATTGGGAGAAGTAGCTTTCTTT. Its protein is CASSARGLGEVAFF.